This is a list of T cell receptor beta chains from one sample in a study of molecular identifiers for immune sequencing clone quantification. TCRdb re-derived calls from the PCR reads in MiXCR, one entry per CDR3 protein. The sample includes roughly 100,000 distinct CDR3 sequences, 30% to 45% seen only once; the top ten take around a tenth. The sequencing input was naive CD8+ T cells from blood, with Jurkat cell RNA spiked in. The receptor set was obtained from a human donor in good health. Some libraries in this study had Jurkat cell RNA spiked in. CDR3s include the opening cysteine and the closing phenylalanine or tryptophan. A D gene is named only where the DNA matches it firmly. The size of a clone is reported for some rows only, either as once, few or many, or as a class for expanded clones.

size: .; D: .; V: TRBV29-1; J: TRBJ2-2; CDR3: CSVEEVGRGTGELLF
size: .; D: .; V: TRBV19; J: TRBJ2-7; CDR3: CASSMSPRGYEQYF
size: once; D: .; V: TRBV7-9; J: TRBJ2-5; CDR3: CASSSPWLAVEETQYF
size: .; D: .; V: TRBV20-1; J: TRBJ1-5; CDR3: CSAKTLRGDINQPQHF
size: .; D: .; V: TRBV25-1; J: TRBJ2-3; CDR3: CASSEQATDTQYF
size: .; D: TRBD1; V: TRBV19; J: TRBJ1-2; CDR3: CAGRTGYGYTF
size: few; D: TRBD2; V: TRBV5-6; J: TRBJ2-2; CDR3: CASSSAPSGPRELFF
size: many; D: .; V: TRBV28; J: TRBJ2-3; CDR3: CASSFSSEGTDTQYF
size: few; D: TRBD2; V: TRBV27; J: TRBJ2-1; CDR3: CASSPGLAAFEQSF
size: many; D: TRBD2; V: TRBV20-1; J: TRBJ2-7; CDR3: CSANRLADPYEQYF
size: .; D: .; V: TRBV20-1; J: TRBJ2-2; CDR3: CSAPWANTGELFF
size: few; D: .; V: TRBV27; J: TRBJ2-4; CDR3: CASMGLLAKNIQYF
size: many; D: .; V: TRBV7-9; J: TRBJ1-1; CDR3: CASRAGTGSEAFF
size: once; D: .; V: TRBV3-1; J: TRBJ1-5; CDR3: CASSQVGGKEPQHF
size: .; D: .; V: TRBV28; J: TRBJ2-1; CDR3: CASTADSSSYNEQFF
size: .; D: TRBD2; V: TRBV7-2; J: TRBJ2-4; CDR3: CASSPWTGRGLAGGFTQYF
size: few; D: TRBD2; V: TRBV14; J: TRBJ2-3; CDR3: CASSQDLAGGPSTDTQYF
size: .; D: .; V: TRBV5-6; J: TRBJ2-7; CDR3: CASSLGEPYEQYF
size: .; D: .; V: TRBV28; J: TRBJ1-3; CDR3: CASSPAPGNTIYF
size: many; D: TRBD1; V: TRBV28; J: TRBJ2-5; CDR3: CASGKAGGGKETQYF
size: .; D: .; V: TRBV7-2; J: TRBJ2-7; CDR3: CASSLVSYGGRSSYEQYF
size: few; D: TRBD1; V: TRBV13; J: TRBJ2-7; CDR3: CASSSSRGFYEQYF
size: many; D: .; V: TRBV28; J: TRBJ2-3; CDR3: CASSLVGISTDTQYF
size: many; D: .; V: TRBV6-5; J: TRBJ2-5; CDR3: CASSYLETQYF
size: few; D: TRBD1; V: TRBV12-3/TRBV12-4; J: TRBJ1-2; CDR3: CASSSARDRGTDYGYTF
size: .; D: .; V: TRBV28; J: TRBJ2-7; CDR3: CASSLLNPSSGYEQYF
size: .; D: .; V: TRBV27; J: TRBJ1-3; CDR3: CASSLVARNTIYF
size: .; D: .; V: TRBV7-6; J: TRBJ2-5; CDR3: CASSVGEVIEGETQYF
size: few; D: TRBD1; V: TRBV4-2; J: TRBJ1-5; CDR3: CASSQEDRGDQPQHF
size: .; D: .; V: TRBV4-3; J: TRBJ2-7; CDR3: CASSQDRGTYEQYF
size: few; D: TRBD2; V: TRBV11-2; J: TRBJ2-1; CDR3: CASSLVGLAGGSEQFF
size: few; D: .; V: TRBV20-1; J: TRBJ1-1; CDR3: CSARLRDRYLTNTEAFF
size: many; D: .; V: TRBV7-9; J: TRBJ2-4; CDR3: CASSHKNIQYF
size: .; D: TRBD1; V: TRBV6-1; J: TRBJ2-7; CDR3: CASSLYGTGGYEQYF
size: .; D: .; V: TRBV2; J: TRBJ1-5; CDR3: CASNEHAKLGVPNQPQHF
size: .; D: .; V: TRBV4-1; J: TRBJ2-1; CDR3: CASSQDTTSYYEQFF
size: .; D: .; V: TRBV20-1; J: TRBJ2-3; CDR3: CSARAFNTDTQYF
size: .; D: .; V: TRBV5-6; J: TRBJ2-7; CDR3: CASSLFEPFYEQYF
size: .; D: .; V: TRBV7-9; J: TRBJ2-1; CDR3: CASSGDANNEQFF
size: .; D: TRBD2; V: TRBV6-2/TRBV6-3; J: TRBJ2-1; CDR3: CASMTRTSGRVYNEQFF
size: .; D: .; V: TRBV21-1; J: TRBJ2-3; CDR3: CASLRPPGQGQDTQYF
size: .; D: TRBD1; V: TRBV9; J: TRBJ2-5; CDR3: CASGAGTGVPETQYF
size: .; D: TRBD2; V: TRBV5-6; J: TRBJ2-1; CDR3: CASSGGGLGSNEQFF
size: .; D: .; V: TRBV19; J: TRBJ2-7; CDR3: CASSNPSRTGYEQYF
size: .; D: TRBD2; V: TRBV28; J: TRBJ2-7; CDR3: CASSTRLAGEIAQYF
size: .; D: .; V: TRBV12-3/TRBV12-4; J: TRBJ1-2; CDR3: CASSFEWNYGYTF
size: .; D: .; V: TRBV4-2; J: TRBJ2-3; CDR3: CASSQSRDPMIDTQYF
size: .; D: .; V: TRBV28; J: TRBJ2-1; CDR3: CASSLPYSYQEQFF
size: few; D: TRBD2; V: TRBV11-2; J: TRBJ2-7; CDR3: CASSSTLGGIAGFEQYF
size: many; D: TRBD1; V: TRBV28; J: TRBJ1-4; CDR3: CASRVTGVNEKLFF